The next 20 T cell receptor beta chains were all read from a single sample in a study of blood T cell repertoires in COVID-19. Clones were read by immunoSEQ multiplex PCR, and TCRdb kept only the in-frame ones, dropping some. The sample shows about 16,000 clones, 70% to 90% of them seen only once. The sample was peripheral blood. These receptors all come from a human donor in a cohort sampled during active COVID-19.

CDR3 coding DNA: TGCGCCAGCAGCCAGTCGGGACAGGGAGCCACAGATACGCAGTATTTT. This codes for CASSQSGQGATDTQYF. The chain links TRBV4-1 to TRBJ2-3; TRBD1 aligns across 9 bases. The CDR3 length is 16 residues. V gave up 3 bases and J gave up 2 bases; unmatched junction bases: 6. In germline, CDR1 is MGHRA, CDR2 YSYEKL.

This chain connects TRBV30 to TRBJ2-7; TRBD1 aligns across 8 bases. J gave up 6 bases and V 3 bases, and 7 bases lay outside the gene matches. The CDR3 length is 13 residues. Germline lookup yields CDR1 GTSNPN and CDR2 SVGIG (reference sequence). This CDR3 reads CAWRTGQVFEQYF. In nucleotides, the CDR3 is TGTGCCTGGAGGACGGGACAGGTCTTCGAGCAGTACTTC. Full variable domain (outside the CDR3, taken from reference TRBV30 and TRBJ2-7): SQTIHQWPATLVQPVGSPLSLECTVEGTSNPNLYWYRQAAGRGLQLLFYSVGIGQISSEVPQNLSASRPQDRQFILSSKKLLLSDSGFYLCAWRTGQVFEQYFGPGTRLTVT.

V gene TRBV11-3 combines with J gene TRBJ2-1; 8 positions agree with TRBD2. V lost 0 bases, J lost 6 bases, and 10 bases stayed unmatched. Per germline, CDR1 SGHNT and CDR2 YENEEA. This CDR3 is built from 17 residues. The chain's CDR3 is CASSLDRVAGTPNEQFF. CDR3 nucleotides: TGTGCCAGCAGCTTAGATCGGGTAGCGGGGACGCCCAATGAGCAGTTCTTC.

The V and J genes are TRBV2 and TRBJ2-1; 10 bases line up with TRBD2. The V gene end was trimmed by 9 bases and the J gene end by 7 bases; junction bases not matched to a gene: 21. Germline V gene sequence: CDR1 SNHLY, CDR2 FYNNEI. This CDR3 comprises 18 residues. CDR3 bases: TGTGCCAGGCCCTCCTCCCTAGCGGGAGAAGCTATGGCGAATGAGCAGTTCTTC. It translates to CARPSSLAGEAMANEQFF. Full variable domain (rest looked up from reference TRBV2 and TRBJ2-1): EPEVTQTPSHQVTQMGQEVILRCVPISNHLYFYWYRQILGQKVEFLVSFYNNEISEKSEIFDDQFSVERPDGSNFTLKIRSTKLEDSAMYFCARPSSLAGEAMANEQFFGPGTRLTVL.

The chain joins TRBV28 to TRBJ1-5, with TRBD1 as a possible D gene (5 bases). The CDR3 runs to 13 residues. CDR1 is MDHEN and CDR2 is SYDVKM in the germline V gene. V dropped 5 bases and J dropped 9 bases, with 14 bases sitting between them. The CDR3 loop reads CASSTPQGRPQHF. In DNA, the CDR3 is TGTGCCAGCAGTACCCCCCAGGGCAGGCCCCAGCATTTT.

This rearrangement joins TRBV5-5 to TRBJ2-7, with D hard to call. The CDR3 loop spans 15 amino acids. Trimming left V 4 bases short and J 3 bases short, with 17 bases between. Germline CDR1 and CDR2: SGHKS and YYEKEE (reference sequence). CDR3 DNA: TGTGCCAGCAGCCGTGATGGGCAGGTGGGCTACGAGCAGTACTTC. Its translation is CASSRDGQVGYEQYF.

V gene TRBV5-1 combines with J gene TRBJ1-2; D may be TRBD1 (5 bases). The length of the CDR3 is 15 residues. V was pared by 3 bases and J by 4 bases, with 16 bases between. Germline CDR1 SGHRS, CDR2 YFSETQ. CDR3 DNA sequence: TGCGCCAGCAGCTGGGGGGAGGCTTACGCCTATGGCTACACCTTC. Amino acids: CASSWGEAYAYGYTF.

The chain recombines TRBV18 with TRBJ2-3; TRBD2 matches at 9 bases. The junction had 11 bases not matched to a gene; V was cut back by 6 bases and J by 1 base. Germline loops: CDR1 KGHSH, CDR2 LQKENI. CDR3 length: 17 residues. CDR3 in amino acids: CASSPRKREVGTDTQYF. CDR3 nucleotides: TGTGCCAGCTCCCCCCGAAAGCGGGAGGTCGGCACAGATACGCAGTATTTT.

Only a few counts were recorded for this clone. The chain joins TRBV23-1 to TRBJ2-7; TRBD1 matches at 7 bases. TRBV23-1 is identified as an open reading frame with a role that is uncertain. The CDR3 totals 13 residues. Trimming removed 4 bases from V and 3 bases from J; junction bases left unmatched: 3. The CDR3 DNA reads TGCGCCAGCAGTCGGGACAGTCACTACGAGCAGTACTTC. It codes for CASSRDSHYEQYF.

The chain recombines TRBV10-3 with TRBJ2-7; a weak D match, TRBD2 (5 bases). V lost 2 bases to trimming and J lost 6 bases, with 8 bases between them. The CDR3 contains 12 residues. CDR1 is ENHRY, CDR2 SYGVKD, per germline. The CDR3 region is CAISERGSEQYF. CDR3 nucleotide sequence: TGTGCCATCAGTGAGCGAGGGAGCGAGCAGTACTTC.

The chain carries TRBV7-8 and TRBJ1-1; D is ambiguous. This CDR3 spans 13 amino acids. Germline CDR1 is SGHVS and CDR2 is FQNEAQ. Trimming removed 5 bases from V and 0 bases from J, with 7 bases in between. CDR3 coding DNA: TGTGCCAGCAGCCTAGATATGAACACTGAAGCTTTCTTT. It specifies CASSLDMNTEAFF. The full variable domain, in which reference TRBV7-8 and TRBJ1-1 provide the parts outside the CDR3, is GAGVSQSPRYKVAKRGQDVALRCDPISGHVSLFWYQQALGQGPEFLTYFQNEAQLDKSGLPSDRFFAERPEGSVSTLKIQRTQQEDSAVYLCASSLDMNTEAFFGQGTRLTVV.

The chain has TRBV6-5 and TRBJ2-7; tentatively, D is TRBD2 (6 bases). CDR1 and CDR2 (germline): MNHEY, SVGAGI. The CDR3 extends over 13 amino acids. Trimming left V 2 bases short and J 3 bases short, with 8 bases between. The CDR3 DNA sequence: TGTGCCAGCAGTTACACAGCGGGCTACGAGCAGTACTTC. This encodes CASSYTAGYEQYF.

The V gene is TRBV5-1, the J gene TRBJ2-6; D is undetermined. Germline V CDR1 and CDR2: SGHRS, YFSETQ. CDR3 length: 14 amino acids. The V gene lost 6 bases and the J gene lost 4 bases, with 11 bases spanning the gap. The CDR3 coding sequence is TGCGCCAGCACCCCCGGAGCCGGGGCCAACGTCCTGACTTTC. This gives the protein CASTPGAGANVLTF.

This rearrangement joins TRBV7-2 to TRBJ2-1; D not certain. The CDR3 length is 16 residues. Looked up from germline, CDR1 is SGHTA and CDR2 is FQGNSA. V lost 5 bases and J lost 1, with 15 bases in between. The CDR3 loop reads CASSQVVRVSYNEQFF. The CDR3 bases are TGTGCCAGCAGCCAAGTTGTGCGAGTGTCCTACAATGAGCAGTTCTTC.

This clone is a singleton in its sample. V usage is TRBV5-1 and J usage is TRBJ2-2; TRBD2 matches at 13 bases. V gave up 3 bases and J gave up 6 bases; unmatched junction bases: 8. Germline-derived CDR1 and CDR2 are SGHRS and YFSETQ. The CDR3 extends over 17 amino acids. CDR3 sequence reads: CASSWTSGSPRPGELFF. The CDR3 region has the DNA TGCGCCAGCAGCTGGACTAGCGGGAGTCCCCGACCCGGGGAGCTGTTTTTT.

The rearrangement links TRBV4-2 to TRBJ1-2; TRBD1 might be the D (6 bases). Germline-derived CDR1 and CDR2 are LGHNA and YNFKEQ. The V and J ends lost 6 bases and 6 bases respectively, with 17 bases between them. CDR3 length: 14 amino acids. In DNA, the CDR3 is TGTGCCAGCAGAAATGAAAACAGGGAACATGGCTACACCTTC. Its translation: CASRNENREHGYTF.

The rearrangement joins TRBV23-1 to TRBJ1-3, with D perhaps TRBD1 (5 bases). TRBV23-1 is given ORF status, its function remaining uncertain. V was shortened by 0 bases and J by 3 bases, with 9 bases between the two germline ends. This CDR3 is built from 15 residues. The CDR3 region has the DNA TGCGCCAGCAGTCAATCACGGGGGAATGGAAACACCATATATTTT. Translating gives CASSQSRGNGNTIYF.

The J gene is TRBJ1-1, the V gene TRBV19; D is perhaps TRBD1 (5 bases). Germline values: CDR1 LNHDA, CDR2 SQIVND (reference sequence). The CDR3 sequence is 15 residues long. With 10 bases removed from V and 0 bases from J, the gap between germline ends came to 18 bases. As DNA, the CDR3 is TGTGCCACAAAAACGGCGGGACGGATGAACACTGAAGCTTTCTTT. This translates into CATKTAGRMNTEAFF.

The genes are TRBV24-1 and TRBJ2-3, with 8 bases aligning to TRBD2. Germline trimming cut 5 bases from V and 1 base from J; bases unmatched to any gene: 7. The CDR3 runs 16 residues. CDR1 KGHDR and CDR2 SFDVKD come from the germline V gene. DNA for the CDR3: TGTGCCACCAGTGTACTTAGCGGGGCAGGCACAGATACGCAGTATTTT. This translates into CATSVLSGAGTDTQYF.

This clone is a singleton in its sample. The chain joins TRBV27 to TRBJ2-2; D gene ambiguous. V lost 3 bases, J lost 7 bases, and 15 bases lay in between. Germline V gene data show CDR1 as MNHEY and CDR2 as SMNVEV (reference sequence). The CDR3 sequence is 15 residues long. CDR3 region: CASSFEANGVGELFF. CDR3 DNA: TGTGCCAGCAGTTTTGAAGCTAATGGTGTCGGGGAGCTGTTTTTT.